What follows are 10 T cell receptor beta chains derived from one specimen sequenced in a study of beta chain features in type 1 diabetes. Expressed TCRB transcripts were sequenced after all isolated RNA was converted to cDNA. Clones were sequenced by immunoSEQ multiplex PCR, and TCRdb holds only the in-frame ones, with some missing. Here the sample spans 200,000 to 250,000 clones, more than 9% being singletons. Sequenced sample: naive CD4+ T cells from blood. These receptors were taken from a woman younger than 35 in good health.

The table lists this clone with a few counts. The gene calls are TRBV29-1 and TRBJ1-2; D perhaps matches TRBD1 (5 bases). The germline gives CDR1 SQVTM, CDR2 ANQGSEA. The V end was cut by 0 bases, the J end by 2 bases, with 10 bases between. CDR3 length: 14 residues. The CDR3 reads CSVEDLRGNYGYTF. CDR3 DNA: TGCAGCGTTGAAGATCTGCGGGGCAACTATGGCTACACCTTC.

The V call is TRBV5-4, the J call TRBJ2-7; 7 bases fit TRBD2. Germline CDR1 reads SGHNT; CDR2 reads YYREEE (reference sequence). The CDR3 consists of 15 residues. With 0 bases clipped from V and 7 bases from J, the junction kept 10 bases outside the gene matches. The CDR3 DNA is TGTGCCAGCAGCTTGGCCTACCGGGAGGCCGGGGAGCAGTACTTC. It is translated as CASSLAYREAGEQYF. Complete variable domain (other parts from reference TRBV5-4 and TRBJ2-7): ETGVTQSPTHLIKTRGQQVTLRCSSQSGHNTVSWYQQALGQGPQFIFQYYREEENGRGNFPPRFSGLQFPNYSSELNVNALELDDSALYLCASSLAYREAGEQYFGPGTRLTVT.

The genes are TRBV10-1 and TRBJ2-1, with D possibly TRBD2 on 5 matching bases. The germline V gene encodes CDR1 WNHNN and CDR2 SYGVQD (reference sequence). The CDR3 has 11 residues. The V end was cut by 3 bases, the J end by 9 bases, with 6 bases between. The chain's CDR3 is CASSDAGEQFF. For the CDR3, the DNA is TGCGCCAGCAGTGATGCGGGTGAGCAGTTCTTC.

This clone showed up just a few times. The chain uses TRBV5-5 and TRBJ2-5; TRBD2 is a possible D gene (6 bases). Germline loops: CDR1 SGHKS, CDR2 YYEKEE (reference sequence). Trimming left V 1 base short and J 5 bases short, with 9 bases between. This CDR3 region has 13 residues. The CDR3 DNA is TGTGCCAGCAGCTTGACTAGCCGGGAGACCCAGTACTTC. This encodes CASSLTSRETQYF.

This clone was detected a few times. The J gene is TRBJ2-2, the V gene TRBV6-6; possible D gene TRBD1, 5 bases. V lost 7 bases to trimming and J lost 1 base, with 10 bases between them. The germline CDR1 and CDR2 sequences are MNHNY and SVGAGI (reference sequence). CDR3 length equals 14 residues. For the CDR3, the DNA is TGTGCCAGCACCCTAACAGGGAACACCGGGGAGCTGTTTTTT. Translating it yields CASTLTGNTGELFF.

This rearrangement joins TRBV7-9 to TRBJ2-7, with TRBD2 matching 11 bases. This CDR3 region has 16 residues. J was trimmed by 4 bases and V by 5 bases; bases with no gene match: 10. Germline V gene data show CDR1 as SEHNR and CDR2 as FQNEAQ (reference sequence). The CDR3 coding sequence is TGTGCCAGCAGCCCCCGGGGACTAGCGGAGACATACGAGCAGTACTTC. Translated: CASSPRGLAETYEQYF.

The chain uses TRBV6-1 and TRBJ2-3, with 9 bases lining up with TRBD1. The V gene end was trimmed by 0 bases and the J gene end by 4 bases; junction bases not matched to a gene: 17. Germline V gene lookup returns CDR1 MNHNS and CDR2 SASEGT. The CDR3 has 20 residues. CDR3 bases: TGTGCCAGCAGTGAAGCTTTAGGGACAGGGAAATTGAGCATTGCAGATACGCAGTATTTT. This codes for CASSEALGTGKLSIADTQYF.

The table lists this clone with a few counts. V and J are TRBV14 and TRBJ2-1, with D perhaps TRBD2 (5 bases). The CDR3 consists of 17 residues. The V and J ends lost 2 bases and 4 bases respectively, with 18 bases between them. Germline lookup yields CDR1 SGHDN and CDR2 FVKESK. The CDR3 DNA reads TGTGCCAGCAGCCAAAAAATCGGGGTGGGAGCTTACAATGAGCAGTTCTTC. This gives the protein CASSQKIGVGAYNEQFF.

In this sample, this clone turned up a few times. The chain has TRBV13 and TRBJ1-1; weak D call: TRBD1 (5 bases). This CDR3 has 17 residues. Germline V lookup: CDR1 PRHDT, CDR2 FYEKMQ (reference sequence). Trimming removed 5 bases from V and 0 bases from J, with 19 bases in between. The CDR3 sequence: CASSRTGTYLMNTEAFF. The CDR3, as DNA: TGTGCCAGCAGCAGAACAGGAACCTACTTAATGAACACTGAAGCTTTCTTT.

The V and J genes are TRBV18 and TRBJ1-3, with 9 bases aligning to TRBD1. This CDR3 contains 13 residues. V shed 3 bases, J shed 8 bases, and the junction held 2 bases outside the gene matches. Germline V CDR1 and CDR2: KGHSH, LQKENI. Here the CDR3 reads CASSPGQGDTIYF. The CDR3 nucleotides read TGTGCCAGCTCACCGGGACAGGGTGACACCATATATTTT.